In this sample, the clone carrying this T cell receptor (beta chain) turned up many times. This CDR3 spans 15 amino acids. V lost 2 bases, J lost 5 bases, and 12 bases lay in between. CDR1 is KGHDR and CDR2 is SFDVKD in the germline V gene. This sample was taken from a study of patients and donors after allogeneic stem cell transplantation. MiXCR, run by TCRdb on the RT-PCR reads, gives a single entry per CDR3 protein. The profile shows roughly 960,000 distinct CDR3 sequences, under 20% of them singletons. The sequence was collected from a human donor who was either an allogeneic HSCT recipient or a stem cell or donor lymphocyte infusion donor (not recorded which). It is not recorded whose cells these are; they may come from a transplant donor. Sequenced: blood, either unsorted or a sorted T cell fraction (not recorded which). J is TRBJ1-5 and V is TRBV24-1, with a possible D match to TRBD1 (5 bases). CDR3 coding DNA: TGTGCCACCAGTGATTCCGGACGAGGGGATCAGCCCCAGCATTTT. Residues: CATSDSGRGDQPQHF.